A selection of T cell receptor beta chains follows, all from one sample in a study of blood T cells in healthy people across ages. TCRdb redid the calling of the 5' RACE reads with MiXCR, one entry per CDR3 protein. This table holds about 1.5 million distinct CDR3 sequences, 40% to 45% found once. The specimen sequenced was blood. The receptors come from a woman under 30 in good health. Each CDR3 is given with its conserved first and last residue. A D gene is named only where the DNA matches it firmly. Clone size is stated in some rows and not others, as once, few, many or a class when expanded.

cdr3_aa,cdr3_nt,j_call,clone_size,d_call,v_call
CSAKLRGWSEKLFF,TGCAGTGCTAAACTCAGGGGGTGGAGTGAAAAACTGTTTTTT,TRBJ1-4,once,TRBD1,TRBV20-1
CTISDIQGVNTGAFF,TGTACCATCAGTGACATCCAGGGTGTGAACACTGGAGCTTTCTTT,TRBJ1-1,-,-,TRBV10-3
CASSLYPTLTGVVEAFF,TGTGCCAGCAGCTTGTACCCTACCCTAACAGGGGTCGTTGAAGCTTTCTTT,TRBJ1-1,-,TRBD1,TRBV11-2
CASSDVGQEPHEQFF,TGTGCCAGCAGTGACGTCGGACAGGAACCCCATGAGCAGTTCTTC,TRBJ2-1,-,TRBD1,TRBV6-4
CASSFRDTYNEQFF,TGTGCCAGCAGCTTCCGTGATACCTACAATGAGCAGTTCTTC,TRBJ2-1,-,-,TRBV7-3
CSARDKGPRVSYEQYF,TGCAGTGCTAGAGATAAGGGCCCCCGGGTCTCCTACGAGCAGTACTTC,TRBJ2-7,-,-,TRBV20-1
CASILTGDTEAFF,TGTGCCAGCATCCTAACGGGGGACACTGAAGCTTTCTTT,TRBJ1-1,-,-,TRBV12-3/TRBV12-4
CSALRQGHEQFF,TGCAGTGCTCTACGACAGGGCCATGAGCAGTTCTTC,TRBJ2-1,few,TRBD1,TRBV20-1
CASSLSRDGPYEQYF,TGTGCCAGCAGTTTATCCCGGGACGGTCCCTACGAGCAGTACTTC,TRBJ2-7,few,-,TRBV27
CASSQNPPGQGGQPQHF,TGCGCCAGCAGCCAAAATCCTCCGGGACAGGGCGGTCAGCCCCAGCATTTT,TRBJ1-5,-,TRBD1,TRBV4-3
CASSSHDRGGYGYTF,TGTGCCAGCAGTTCCCACGACAGGGGTGGATATGGCTACACCTTC,TRBJ1-2,few,TRBD1,TRBV28
CSVEWGNTEAFF,TGCAGCGTTGAATGGGGGAACACTGAAGCTTTCTTT,TRBJ1-1,-,-,TRBV29-1
CASSLDTGSYFYEQYF,TGTGCCAGCAGTTTAGATACAGGTAGCTACTTCTACGAGCAGTACTTC,TRBJ2-7,-,-,TRBV12-3/TRBV12-4
CASSQESNINENYGYTF,TGCGCCAGCAGCCAAGAGTCAAATATTAATGAGAACTATGGCTACACCTTC,TRBJ1-2,-,-,TRBV4-3
CSARATGQGSTDTQYF,TGCAGTGCTAGGGCCACCGGACAGGGTAGCACAGATACGCAGTATTTT,TRBJ2-3,few,TRBD1,TRBV20-1
CACQEPNKNIQYF,TGTGCCTGCCAGGAGCCGAACAAAAACATTCAGTACTTC,TRBJ2-4,-,-,TRBV6-5
CASTLGTGSYNEQFF,TGTGCCAGCACCTTGGGCACCGGCTCCTACAATGAGCAGTTCTTC,TRBJ2-1,-,-,TRBV7-9
CAASGLADNEQFF,TGTGCCGCTTCGGGACTAGCGGACAATGAGCAGTTCTTC,TRBJ2-1,many,TRBD2,TRBV10-3
CASSLEDSVNQPQHF,TGCGCCAGCAGCTTGGAGGACAGCGTCAATCAGCCCCAGCATTTT,TRBJ1-5,few,-,TRBV5-1
CASSQDTAGGFNEQFF,TGCGCCAGCAGCCAAGATACAGCGGGAGGCTTTAATGAGCAGTTCTTC,TRBJ2-1,-,TRBD2,TRBV4-3
CAISEGDRVSYEQYF,TGTGCCATCAGTGAAGGAGACAGGGTTTCCTACGAGCAGTACTTC,TRBJ2-7,-,TRBD1,TRBV10-3
CASRRGTDLYEQYF,TGTGCCAGCAGGCGAGGGACAGATCTCTACGAGCAGTACTTC,TRBJ2-7,-,TRBD1,TRBV27
CAISGSSYGYTF,TGTGCCATCAGTGGCTCCTCCTATGGCTACACCTTC,TRBJ1-2,few,-,TRBV10-3
CSVLGRSPHTDTQYF,TGCAGCGTCTTGGGCCGGAGCCCCCACACAGATACGCAGTATTTT,TRBJ2-3,-,-,TRBV29-1
CASSLLGGRVAGELFF,TGTGCCAGCAGTTTATTAGGCGGGAGGGTCGCCGGGGAGCTGTTTTTT,TRBJ2-2,-,TRBD2,TRBV12-3/TRBV12-4
CSVRETLAKNIQYF,TGCAGCGTTCGGGAGACGTTAGCCAAAAACATTCAGTACTTC,TRBJ2-4,-,-,TRBV29-1
CASSNHRTSGGRGNEQFF,TGTGCCAGCAGTAATCATAGGACTAGCGGGGGCCGTGGCAATGAGCAGTTCTTC,TRBJ2-1,-,TRBD2,TRBV12-3/TRBV12-4
CASSQSGANTEAFF,TGCGCCAGCAGCCAAAGCGGGGCCAACACTGAAGCTTTCTTT,TRBJ1-1,-,-,TRBV4-3
CSVEDGRDEQYF,TGCAGCGTTGAAGATGGACGTGACGAGCAGTACTTC,TRBJ2-7,-,-,TRBV29-1
CASSPALGGNQPQHF,TGTGCCAGCAGTCCCGCCCTCGGGGGCAATCAGCCCCAGCATTTT,TRBJ1-5,-,-,TRBV28
CASSQGPDEQFF,TGTGCCAGCAGCCAAGGTCCGGATGAGCAGTTCTTC,TRBJ2-1,few,-,TRBV4-2
CATSSYWGNEQFF,TGTGCCACCAGCAGTTATTGGGGGAATGAGCAGTTCTTC,TRBJ2-1,-,-,TRBV15
CASSLGTSPQGQFF,TGTGCCAGCAGCTTGGGGACTAGCCCTCAGGGGCAGTTCTTC,TRBJ2-1,-,TRBD2,TRBV7-9
CASSVVGINEQYF,TGTGCCAGCAGCGTAGTTGGGATCAATGAGCAGTACTTC,TRBJ2-7,-,-,TRBV9
CATSDWTSGETQYF,TGTGCCACCAGTGATTGGACTAGCGGTGAGACCCAGTACTTC,TRBJ2-5,-,TRBD2,TRBV24-1
CSVDHGREAFF,TGCAGCGTCGATCATGGCCGTGAAGCTTTCTTT,TRBJ1-1,few,-,TRBV29-1
CASSEYPRGEGTEAFF,TGTGCCAGCAGTGAATACCCTCGGGGGGAAGGCACTGAAGCTTTCTTT,TRBJ1-1,-,-,TRBV25-1
CASSPGTGGIGQNIQYF,TGCGCCAGCAGCCCCGGGACAGGGGGAATCGGTCAAAACATTCAGTACTTC,TRBJ2-4,few,TRBD1,TRBV5-1
CASSLLEGRSPLHF,TGTGCCAGCAGTTTGCTGGAGGGGAGATCACCCCTCCACTTT,TRBJ1-6,-,-,TRBV12-3/TRBV12-4
CSAPRLAGVDETQYF,TGCAGTGCCCCAAGACTAGCGGGAGTTGACGAGACCCAGTACTTC,TRBJ2-5,-,TRBD2,TRBV20-1
CSATSGEDQPQHF,TGCAGTGCGACTTCAGGGGAGGATCAGCCCCAGCATTTT,TRBJ1-5,-,-,TRBV20-1
CASSDQDNYEQYF,TGTGCCAGCAGCGACCAAGACAACTACGAGCAGTACTTC,TRBJ2-7,-,-,TRBV7-9
CASSWDGTSTDTQYF,TGTGCCAGCAGCTGGGACGGAACTAGCACAGATACGCAGTATTTT,TRBJ2-3,few,-,TRBV7-9
CASTLGPSEQYF,TGTGCCAGCACTCTGGGGCCGAGTGAGCAGTACTTC,TRBJ2-7,few,-,TRBV6-2/TRBV6-3
CSAHPQAGAFSYEQYF,TGCAGTGCCCACCCCCAAGCGGGGGCCTTCTCCTACGAGCAGTACTTC,TRBJ2-7,-,TRBD2,TRBV20-1
CASSLRQPYEQYF,TGTGCCAGCAGCTTGAGACAGCCCTACGAGCAGTACTTC,TRBJ2-7,few,-,TRBV5-5
CASSSDRGQYNEQFF,TGTGCCAGCAGCTCCGACAGGGGTCAATACAATGAGCAGTTCTTC,TRBJ2-1,-,TRBD1,TRBV6-5
CASSSRRTSGSSTDTQYF,TGTGCCAGCAGCTCCCGCCGGACTAGCGGGAGTAGCACAGATACGCAGTATTTT,TRBJ2-3,-,TRBD2,TRBV7-2
CASSLSDNSYEQYF,TGTGCCAGCAGTTTATCGGACAACTCCTACGAGCAGTACTTC,TRBJ2-7,many,-,TRBV27
CASSLLQRSYGYTF,TGCGCCAGCAGCCTCCTGCAAAGGTCCTATGGCTACACCTTC,TRBJ1-2,few,-,TRBV4-3
CASTQPQHF,TGTGCCAGCACCCAGCCCCAGCATTTT,TRBJ1-5,-,-,TRBV7-8
CASRQGLASTDTQYF,TGTGCCAGCAGACAGGGACTAGCGAGCACAGATACGCAGTATTTT,TRBJ2-3,-,TRBD2,TRBV12-3/TRBV12-4
CASSQNTRETQYF,TGCGCCAGCAGCCAAAACACGAGGGAGACCCAGTACTTC,TRBJ2-5,few,-,TRBV4-3